These T cell receptor beta chains were read from a single sample in a study of beta chain features in type 1 diabetes. Data came from immunoSEQ multiplex PCR; TCRdb stores just in-frame clones and leaves some out. The sample yields some 150,000 clones, about 10% seen once. Input material: naive CD4+ T cells from blood. Receptors were obtained from a young man in good health. The CDR3 runs from the conserved cysteine through the conserved F or W. The order of the fields is V gene, clone size, D gene, J gene, CDR3 DNA, CDR3 protein. The D gene is left open where the match is weak. Clone size is given for some rows only: seen once, a few or many times, or a class if the clone is expanded.

>TRBV7-2|few|-|TRBJ1-1
TGTGCCAGCAGCTTAGAGGGAGTTCAGAACACTGAAGCTTTCTTT
CASSLEGVQNTEAFF
>TRBV11-1|few|TRBD1|TRBJ2-1
TGTGCCAGCAGCTTCAGCGGACAGGGGGTCTATGAGCAGTTCTTC
CASSFSGQGVYEQFF
>TRBV5-8|-|-|TRBJ1-1
TGTGCCAGCAGCTTGGTGGGGGGAAGTGAAGCTTTCTTT
CASSLVGGSEAFF
>TRBV7-3|few|TRBD2|TRBJ2-7
TGTGCCAGCAGCCGGACTAGCGGGGCCTACGAGCAGTACTTC
CASSRTSGAYEQYF
>TRBV5-1|-|TRBD1|TRBJ1-6
TGCGCCAGCAGCTTAGGGACAGGCCAGAGCTCCTATAATTCACCCCTCCACTTT
CASSLGTGQSSYNSPLHF
>TRBV18|few|TRBD1|TRBJ1-2
TGTGCCAGCTCACCTTGGCCCCCGGGACAGGGGTATGGCTACACCTTC
CASSPWPPGQGYGYTF
>TRBV28|-|-|TRBJ2-7
TGTGCCACACAATACTCCTACGAGCAGTACTTC
CATQYSYEQYF
>TRBV4-3|-|-|TRBJ2-2
TGCGCCAGCAGCCAAGCAGGCAACACCGGGGAGCTGTTTTTT
CASSQAGNTGELFF
>TRBV19|-|TRBD1|TRBJ1-6
TGTGCCAGTACACCGGACAGGGCCCCGTTGCCCCTCCACTTT
CASTPDRAPLPLHF
>TRBV14|few|-|TRBJ1-1
TGTGCCAGCAGCCAAGGGAGGGGAAGGAACACTGAAGCTTTCTTT
CASSQGRGRNTEAFF
>TRBV25-1|-|TRBD1|TRBJ2-7
TGTGCCAGCAGTGGCTCATTAGGACAGGTTAAGGCCTACGAGCAGTACTTC
CASSGSLGQVKAYEQYF
>TRBV7-2|-|TRBD2|TRBJ2-1
TGTGCCAGCAGCTTAGGAAGCGGGGGGTACAATGAGCAGTTCTTC
CASSLGSGGYNEQFF
>TRBV7-8|-|-|TRBJ2-7
TGTGCCAGCAGCGCCAGCTCCTACGAGCAGTACTTC
CASSASSYEQYF
>TRBV27|few|TRBD1|TRBJ2-7
TGTGCCAGCAGTCGCACCGGGACAGGTGGCTTCTACGAGCAGTACTTC
CASSRTGTGGFYEQYF
>TRBV4-3|few|-|TRBJ1-2
TGCGCCAGCAGCCAAGGGGCCGGAACAGTGATCTATGGCTACACCTTC
CASSQGAGTVIYGYTF
>TRBV2|-|-|TRBJ2-5
TGTGCCAGCAGTGCGGTTAAAGCTGCTGTTCGGACCCAGTACTTC
CASSAVKAAVRTQYF
>TRBV5-1|few|-|TRBJ1-2
TGCGCCAGCAGCTCAGGTGGGGGCGGAAGCTATGGCTACACCTTC
CASSSGGGGSYGYTF
>TRBV18|-|-|TRBJ2-5
TGTGCCAGCTCACCCGCTAGCGACCAAAGAGAGACCCAGTACTTC
CASSPASDQRETQYF
>TRBV5-4|many|-|TRBJ2-3
TGTGCCAGCAGCTTGATCAGGGCCAGCACAGATACGCAGTATTTT
CASSLIRASTDTQYF
>TRBV4-3|-|TRBD1|TRBJ1-4
TGCGCCAGCAGCCAAGGGGACAGGGAAGGTGAAAAACTGTTTTTT
CASSQGDREGEKLFF
>TRBV7-2|few|-|TRBJ2-3
TGTGCCAGCAGCTTAGGTGCGGGGAGAAACACAGATACGCAGTATTTT
CASSLGAGRNTDTQYF
>TRBV11-2|-|TRBD1|TRBJ1-6
TGTGCCAGCAGCCGGGACAGGGTTTCACCCCTCCACTTT
CASSRDRVSPLHF